This paragraph reports one T cell receptor (beta chain). Its antigen is currently unknown. The ends were cut back, 4 bases at V and 2 bases at J, with 13 bases in the middle. The CDR3 length is 14 residues. Germline V CDR1 and CDR2: SGDLS, YYNGEE. The TCR beta libraries used roughly 2.2 micrograms of genomic DNA that came from cryopreserved PBMCs. This sample is drawn from a study of cytotoxic CD8 clonotypes in ibrutinib-treated CLL. At the level of the study: Response samples were taken after a median approximately 13 months of treatment, range 6 to 36. Averaging across samples gave around 260,000 productive templates and 75,000 to 100,000 productive rearrangements.

Overall study results and limits: Baseline levels of clonality went above those of age-matched healthy donors and moved with circulating CD8+ T-cell counts.

Sequenced by immunoSEQ multiplex PCR; TCRdb stores in-frame clones only, minus some. The sample shows approximately 91,000 clones, about four fifths of them seen only once. Here the sequenced sample was PBMCs, taken after 12 months of ibrutinib treatment. The chain couples TRBV9 to TRBJ2-7; D might be TRBD1 or TRBD2, each matching 5 bases. This clonotype was obtained from a human donor with chronic lymphocytic leukemia. CDR3 amino acids: CASSPVGGAYEQYF. The CDR3, as DNA: TGTGCCAGCAGCCCCGTTGGGGGAGCCTACGAGCAGTACTTC.